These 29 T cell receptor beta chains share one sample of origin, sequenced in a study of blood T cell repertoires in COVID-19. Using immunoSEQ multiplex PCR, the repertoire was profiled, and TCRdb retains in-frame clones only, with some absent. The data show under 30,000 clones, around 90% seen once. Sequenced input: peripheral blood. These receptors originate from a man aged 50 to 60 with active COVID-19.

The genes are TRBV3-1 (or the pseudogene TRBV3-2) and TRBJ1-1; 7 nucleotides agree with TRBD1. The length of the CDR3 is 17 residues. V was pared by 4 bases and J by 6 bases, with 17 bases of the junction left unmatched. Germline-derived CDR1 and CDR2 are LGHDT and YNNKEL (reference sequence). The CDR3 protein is CASSPRTRAGQFAEAFF. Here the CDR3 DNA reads TGTGCCAGCAGCCCCCGGACCCGGGCGGGACAGTTTGCTGAAGCTTTCTTT.

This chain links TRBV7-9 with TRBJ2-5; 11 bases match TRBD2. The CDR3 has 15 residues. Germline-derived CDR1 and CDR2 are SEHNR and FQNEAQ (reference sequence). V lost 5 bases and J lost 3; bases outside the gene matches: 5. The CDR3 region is CASSATSGGEETQYF. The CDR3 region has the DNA TGTGCCAGCAGCGCAACTAGCGGGGGCGAAGAGACCCAGTACTTC.

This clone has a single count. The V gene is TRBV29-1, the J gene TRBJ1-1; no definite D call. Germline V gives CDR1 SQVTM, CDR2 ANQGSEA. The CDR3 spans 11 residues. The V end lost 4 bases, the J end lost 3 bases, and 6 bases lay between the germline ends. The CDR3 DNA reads TGCAGCGTTGGTAGTCACACTGAAGCTTTCTTT. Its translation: CSVGSHTEAFF.

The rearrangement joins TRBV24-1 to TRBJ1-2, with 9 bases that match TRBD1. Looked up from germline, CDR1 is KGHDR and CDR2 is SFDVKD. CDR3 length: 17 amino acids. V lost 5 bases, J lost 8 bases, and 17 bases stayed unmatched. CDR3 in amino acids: CATSGSSRDRAITGYTF. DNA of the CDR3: TGTGCCACCAGTGGCAGCTCCCGGGACAGGGCTATCACGGGCTACACCTTC.

CDR3 sequence: CASSQDPGTGNTEAFF. DNA of the CDR3: TGTGCCAGCAGCCAAGACCCCGGGACAGGGAACACTGAAGCTTTCTTT. The chain is built from TRBV3-1 (or the pseudogene TRBV3-2) and TRBJ1-1, with 8 bases that match TRBD1. Germline CDR1 reads LGHDT; CDR2 reads YNNKEL (reference sequence). The CDR3 length is 16 residues. The J segment lost 1 base and the V segment lost 0 bases, leaving 4 bases of the junction unmatched.

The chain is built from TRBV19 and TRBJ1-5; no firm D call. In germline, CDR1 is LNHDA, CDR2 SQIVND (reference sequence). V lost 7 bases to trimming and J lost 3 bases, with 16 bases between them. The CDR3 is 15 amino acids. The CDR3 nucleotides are TGTGCCAGTATCATTAATACGGGTTCCAATCAGCCCCAGCATTTT. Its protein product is CASIINTGSNQPQHF.

Here the CDR3 DNA reads TGTGCCAGCAGTTACGGGTCAGGACTTACCCACACTGAAGCTTTCTTT. The encoded protein is CASSYGSGLTHTEAFF. The chain is built from TRBV6-5 and TRBJ1-1; no firm D call. In germline, CDR1 is MNHEY, CDR2 SVGAGI. The CDR3 has 16 amino acids. V lost 2 bases to trimming and J lost 3 bases, with 16 bases between them.

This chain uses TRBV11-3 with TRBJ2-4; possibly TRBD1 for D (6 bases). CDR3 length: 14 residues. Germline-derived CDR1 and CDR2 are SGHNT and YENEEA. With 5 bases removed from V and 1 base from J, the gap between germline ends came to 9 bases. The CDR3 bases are TGTGCCAGCAGCCTCCAGGGGGCCAAAAACATTCAGTACTTC. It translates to CASSLQGAKNIQYF.

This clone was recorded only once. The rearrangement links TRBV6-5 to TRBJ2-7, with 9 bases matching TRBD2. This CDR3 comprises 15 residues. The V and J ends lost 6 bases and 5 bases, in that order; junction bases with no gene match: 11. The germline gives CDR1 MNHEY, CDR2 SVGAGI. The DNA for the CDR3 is TGTGCCAGCAGGCCAGTAGCGGGAGTGGCGGACGAGCAGTACGTC. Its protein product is CASRPVAGVADEQYV.

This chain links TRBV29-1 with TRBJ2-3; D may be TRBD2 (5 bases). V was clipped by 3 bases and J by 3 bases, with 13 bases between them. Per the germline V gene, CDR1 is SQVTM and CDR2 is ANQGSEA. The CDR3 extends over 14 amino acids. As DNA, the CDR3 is TGCAGCGTTGAGGGGTTACCGGGAACAGATACGCAGTATTTT. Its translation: CSVEGLPGTDTQYF.

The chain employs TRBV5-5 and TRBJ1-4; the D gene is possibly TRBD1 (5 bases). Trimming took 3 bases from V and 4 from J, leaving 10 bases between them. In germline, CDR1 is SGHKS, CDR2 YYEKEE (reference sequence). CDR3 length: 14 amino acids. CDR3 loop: CASSSRQINEKLFF. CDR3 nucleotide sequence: TGTGCCAGCAGCTCGAGACAGATTAATGAAAAACTGTTTTTT.

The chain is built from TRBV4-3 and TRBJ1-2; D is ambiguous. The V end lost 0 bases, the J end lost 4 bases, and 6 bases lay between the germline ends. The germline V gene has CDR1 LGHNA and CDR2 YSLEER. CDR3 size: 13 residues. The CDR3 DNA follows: TGCGCCAGCAGCCAAGAATTCGGCTATGGCTACACCTTC. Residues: CASSQEFGYGYTF.

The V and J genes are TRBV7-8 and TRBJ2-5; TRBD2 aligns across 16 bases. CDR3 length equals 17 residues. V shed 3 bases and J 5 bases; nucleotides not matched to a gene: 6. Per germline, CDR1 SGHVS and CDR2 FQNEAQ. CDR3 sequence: CASSFGTSGRAVETQYF. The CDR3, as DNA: TGTGCCAGCAGCTTCGGGACTAGCGGGAGGGCCGTGGAGACCCAGTACTTC.

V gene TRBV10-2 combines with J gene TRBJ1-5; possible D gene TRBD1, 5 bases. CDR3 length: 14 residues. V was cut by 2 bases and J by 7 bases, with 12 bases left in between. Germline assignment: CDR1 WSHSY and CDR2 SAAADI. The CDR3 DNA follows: TGCGCCAGCAGTGAGATAGGGGATGAGCAGCCCCAGCATTTT. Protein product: CASSEIGDEQPQHF.

CDR3 sequence (DNA): TGTGCCAGCAGCCAACCGGGAAGCTATGGCTACACCTTC. It codes for CASSQPGSYGYTF. The chain uses TRBV3-1 (or the pseudogene TRBV3-2) and TRBJ1-2; D not resolved. This CDR3 spans 13 amino acids. Looked up from germline, CDR1 is LGHDT and CDR2 is YNNKEL (reference sequence). V gave up 2 bases and J gave up 4 bases, with 8 bases separating them.

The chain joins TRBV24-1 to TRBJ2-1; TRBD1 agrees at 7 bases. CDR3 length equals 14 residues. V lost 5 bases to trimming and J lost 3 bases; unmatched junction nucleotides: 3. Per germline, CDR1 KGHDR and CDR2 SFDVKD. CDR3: CATSVGGLYNEQFF. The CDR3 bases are TGTGCCACCAGTGTAGGGGGCCTCTACAATGAGCAGTTCTTC.

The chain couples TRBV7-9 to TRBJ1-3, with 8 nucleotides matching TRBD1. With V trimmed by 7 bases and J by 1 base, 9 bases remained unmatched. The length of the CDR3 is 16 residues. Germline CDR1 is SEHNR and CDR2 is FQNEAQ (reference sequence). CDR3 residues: CASTPLQGESGNTIYF. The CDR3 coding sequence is TGTGCCAGCACCCCTCTACAGGGGGAGTCTGGAAACACCATATATTTT.

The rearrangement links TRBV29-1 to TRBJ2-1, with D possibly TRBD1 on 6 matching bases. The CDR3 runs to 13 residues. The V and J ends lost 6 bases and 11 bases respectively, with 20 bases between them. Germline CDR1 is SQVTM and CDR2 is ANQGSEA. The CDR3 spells CSVDGGQPPQQFF. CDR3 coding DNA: TGCAGCGTAGACGGCGGACAGCCCCCTCAGCAGTTCTTC.

The CDR3 protein is CASSLTGGFEAFF. CDR3 DNA: TGTGCCAGCAGTTTAACAGGGGGCTTTGAAGCTTTCTTT. The chain employs TRBV27 and TRBJ1-1, with TRBD1 matching 9 bases. The CDR3 totals 13 residues. After removal of 2 bases from V and 7 bases from J, the junction contained 2 bases not matched to a gene. Germline V gene sequence: CDR1 MNHEY, CDR2 SMNVEV (reference sequence).

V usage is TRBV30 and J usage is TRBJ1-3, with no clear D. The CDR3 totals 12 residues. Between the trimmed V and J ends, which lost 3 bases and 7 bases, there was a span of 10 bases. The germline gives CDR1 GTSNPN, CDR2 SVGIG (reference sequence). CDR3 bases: TGTGCCTGGAGGAGGTTGACGAACACCATATATTTT. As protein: CAWRRLTNTIYF. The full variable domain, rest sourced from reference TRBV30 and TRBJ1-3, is SQTIHQWPATLVQPVGSPLSLECTVEGTSNPNLYWYRQAAGRGLQLLFYSVGIGQISSEVPQNLSASRPQDRQFILSSKKLLLSDSGFYLCAWRRLTNTIYFGEGSWLTVV.

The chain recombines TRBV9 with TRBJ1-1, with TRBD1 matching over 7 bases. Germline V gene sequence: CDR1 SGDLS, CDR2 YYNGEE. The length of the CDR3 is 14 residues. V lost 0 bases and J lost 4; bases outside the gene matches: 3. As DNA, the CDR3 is TGTGCCAGCAGCGTAGGGTCAGGGGGCACTGAAGCTTTCTTT. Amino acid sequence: CASSVGSGGTEAFF.

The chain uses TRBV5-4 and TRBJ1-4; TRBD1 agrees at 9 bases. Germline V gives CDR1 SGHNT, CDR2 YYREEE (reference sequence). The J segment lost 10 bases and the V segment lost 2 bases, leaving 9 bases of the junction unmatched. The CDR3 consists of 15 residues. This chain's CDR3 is CASSFDRGEIGKLFF. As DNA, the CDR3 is TGTGCCAGCAGCTTTGACAGGGGGGAGATTGGAAAACTGTTTTTT.

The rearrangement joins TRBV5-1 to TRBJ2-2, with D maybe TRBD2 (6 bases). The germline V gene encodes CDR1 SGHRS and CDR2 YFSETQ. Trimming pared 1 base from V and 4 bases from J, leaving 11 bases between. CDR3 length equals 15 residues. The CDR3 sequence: CASSLLARGTGELFF. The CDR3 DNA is TGCGCCAGCAGCTTGTTAGCGCGGGGCACCGGGGAGCTGTTTTTT.

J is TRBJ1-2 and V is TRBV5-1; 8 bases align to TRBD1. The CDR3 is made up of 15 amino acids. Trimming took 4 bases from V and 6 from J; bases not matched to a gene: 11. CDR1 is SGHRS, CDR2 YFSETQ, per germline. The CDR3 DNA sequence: TGCGCCAGCAGCCCCCCCGGACAGGGAGAAAATGGCTACACCTTC. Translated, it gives CASSPPGQGENGYTF.

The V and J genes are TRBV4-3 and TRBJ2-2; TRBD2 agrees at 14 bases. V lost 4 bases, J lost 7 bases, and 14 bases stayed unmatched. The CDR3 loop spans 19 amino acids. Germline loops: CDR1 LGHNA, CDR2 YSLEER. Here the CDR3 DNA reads TGCGCCAGCAGCCCCCTTGGGACTAGCGGGAGATTATCGGGCGGGGAGCTGTTTTTT. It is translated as CASSPLGTSGRLSGGELFF.

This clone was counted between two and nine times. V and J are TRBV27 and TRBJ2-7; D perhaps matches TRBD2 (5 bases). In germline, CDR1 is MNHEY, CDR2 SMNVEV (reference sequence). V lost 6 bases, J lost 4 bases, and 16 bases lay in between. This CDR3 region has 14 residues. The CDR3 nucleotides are TGTGCCAGCAGACTAGAACCGGGCGTTTACGAGCAGTACGTC. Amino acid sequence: CASRLEPGVYEQYV.

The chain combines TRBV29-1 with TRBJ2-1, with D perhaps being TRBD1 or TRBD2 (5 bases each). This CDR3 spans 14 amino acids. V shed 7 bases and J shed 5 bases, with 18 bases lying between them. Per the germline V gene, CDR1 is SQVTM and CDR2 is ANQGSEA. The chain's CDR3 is CSAREGVLDNEQFF. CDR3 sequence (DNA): TGCAGCGCGAGGGAAGGGGTTCTGGACAATGAGCAGTTCTTC.

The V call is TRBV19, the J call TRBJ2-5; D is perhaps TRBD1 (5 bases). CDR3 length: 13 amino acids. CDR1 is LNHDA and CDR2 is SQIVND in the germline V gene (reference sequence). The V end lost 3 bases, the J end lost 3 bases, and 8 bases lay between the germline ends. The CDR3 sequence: CASSIMTEETQYF. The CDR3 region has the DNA TGTGCCAGTAGTATCATGACAGAAGAGACCCAGTACTTC.

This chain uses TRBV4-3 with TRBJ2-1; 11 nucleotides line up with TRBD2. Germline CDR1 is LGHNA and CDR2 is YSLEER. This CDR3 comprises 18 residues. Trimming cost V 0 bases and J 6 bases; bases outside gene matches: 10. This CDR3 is CASSQERRLAGGPNEQFF. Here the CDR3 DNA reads TGCGCCAGCAGCCAAGAAAGGAGGCTAGCGGGAGGCCCCAATGAGCAGTTCTTC.